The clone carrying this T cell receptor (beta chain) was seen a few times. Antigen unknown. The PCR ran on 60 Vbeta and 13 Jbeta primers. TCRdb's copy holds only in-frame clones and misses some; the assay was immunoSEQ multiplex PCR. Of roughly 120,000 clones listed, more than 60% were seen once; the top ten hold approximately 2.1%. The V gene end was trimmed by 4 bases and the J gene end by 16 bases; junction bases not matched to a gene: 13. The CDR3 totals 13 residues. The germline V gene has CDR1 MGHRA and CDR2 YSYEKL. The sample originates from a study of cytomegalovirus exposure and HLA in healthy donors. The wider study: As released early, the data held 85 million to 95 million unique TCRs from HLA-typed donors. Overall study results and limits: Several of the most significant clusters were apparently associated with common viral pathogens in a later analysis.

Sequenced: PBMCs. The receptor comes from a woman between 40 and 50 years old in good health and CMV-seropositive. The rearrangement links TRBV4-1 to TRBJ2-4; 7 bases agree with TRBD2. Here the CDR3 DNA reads TGCGCCAGCAGCCCGGGGATGGGACTACCAAGATACTTC. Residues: CASSPGMGLPRYF.